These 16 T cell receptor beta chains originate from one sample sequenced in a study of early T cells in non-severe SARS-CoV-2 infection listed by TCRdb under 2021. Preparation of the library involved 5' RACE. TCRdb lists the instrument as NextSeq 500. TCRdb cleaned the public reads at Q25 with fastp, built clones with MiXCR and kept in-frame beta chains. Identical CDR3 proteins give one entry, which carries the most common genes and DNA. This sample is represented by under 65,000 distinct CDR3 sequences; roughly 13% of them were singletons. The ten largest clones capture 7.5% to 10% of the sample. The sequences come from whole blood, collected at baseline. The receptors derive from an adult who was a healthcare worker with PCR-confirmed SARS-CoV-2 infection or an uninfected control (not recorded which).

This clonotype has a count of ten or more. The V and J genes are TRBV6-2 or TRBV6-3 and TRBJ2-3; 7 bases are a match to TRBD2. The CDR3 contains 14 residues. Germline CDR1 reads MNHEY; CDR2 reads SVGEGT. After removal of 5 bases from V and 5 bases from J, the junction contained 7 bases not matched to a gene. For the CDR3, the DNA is TGTGCCAGCAGTCCCCGACTAGCAGGAGATACGCAGTATTTT. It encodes CASSPRLAGDTQYF.

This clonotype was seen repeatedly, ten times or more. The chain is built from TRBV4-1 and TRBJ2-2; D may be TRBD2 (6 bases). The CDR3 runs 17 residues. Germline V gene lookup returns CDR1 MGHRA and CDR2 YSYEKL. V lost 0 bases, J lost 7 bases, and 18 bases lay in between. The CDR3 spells CASSQDGPRGAFGELFF. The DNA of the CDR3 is TGCGCCAGCAGCCAAGATGGACCCCGCGGGGCTTTCGGGGAGCTGTTTTTT.

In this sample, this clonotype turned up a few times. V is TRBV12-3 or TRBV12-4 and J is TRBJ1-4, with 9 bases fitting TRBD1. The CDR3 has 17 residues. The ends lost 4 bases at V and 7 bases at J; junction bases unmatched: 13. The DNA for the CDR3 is TGTGCCAGCAGTTATCCGGGACAGGGAATCGGGACTGAAAAACTGTTTTTT. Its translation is CASSYPGQGIGTEKLFF.

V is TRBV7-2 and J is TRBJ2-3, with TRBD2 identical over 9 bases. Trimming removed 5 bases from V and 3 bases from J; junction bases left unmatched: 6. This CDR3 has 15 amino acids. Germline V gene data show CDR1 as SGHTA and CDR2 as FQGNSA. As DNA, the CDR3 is TGTGCCAGCAGCCGATCTAGCGGGACAACAGATACGCAGTATTTT. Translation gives CASSRSSGTTDTQYF.

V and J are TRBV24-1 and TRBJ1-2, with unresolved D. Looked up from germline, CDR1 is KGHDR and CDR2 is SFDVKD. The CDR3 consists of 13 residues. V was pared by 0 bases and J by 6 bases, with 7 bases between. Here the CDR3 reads CATSDLQMDGYTF. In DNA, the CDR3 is TGTGCCACCAGTGATTTGCAGATGGATGGCTACACCTTC.

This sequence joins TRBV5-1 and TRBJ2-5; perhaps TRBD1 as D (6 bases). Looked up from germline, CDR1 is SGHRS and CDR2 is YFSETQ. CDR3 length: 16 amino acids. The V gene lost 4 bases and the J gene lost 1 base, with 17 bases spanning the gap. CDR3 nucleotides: TGCGCCAGCAGCCTAACCGTGGGGGCAGGCCAAGAGACCCAGTACTTC. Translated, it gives CASSLTVGAGQETQYF.

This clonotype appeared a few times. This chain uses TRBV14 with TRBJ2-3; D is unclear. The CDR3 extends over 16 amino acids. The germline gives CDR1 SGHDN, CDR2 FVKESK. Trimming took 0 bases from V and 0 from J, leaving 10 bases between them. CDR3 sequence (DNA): TGTGCCAGCAGCCAAGACGGGCGGATAAGCACAGATACGCAGTATTTT. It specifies CASSQDGRISTDTQYF.

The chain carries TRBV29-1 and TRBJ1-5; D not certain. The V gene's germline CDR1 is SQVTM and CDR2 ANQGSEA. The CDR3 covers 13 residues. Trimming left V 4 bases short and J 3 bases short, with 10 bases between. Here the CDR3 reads CSVGAGLNQPQHF. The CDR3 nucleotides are TGCAGCGTTGGGGCAGGTCTCAATCAGCCCCAGCATTTT. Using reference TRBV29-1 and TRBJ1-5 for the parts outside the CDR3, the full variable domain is SAVISQKPSRDICQRGTSLTIQCQVDSQVTMMFWYRQQPGQSLTLIATANQGSEATYESGFVIDKFPISRPNLTFSTLTVSNMSPEDSSIYLCSVGAGLNQPQHFGDGTRLSIL.

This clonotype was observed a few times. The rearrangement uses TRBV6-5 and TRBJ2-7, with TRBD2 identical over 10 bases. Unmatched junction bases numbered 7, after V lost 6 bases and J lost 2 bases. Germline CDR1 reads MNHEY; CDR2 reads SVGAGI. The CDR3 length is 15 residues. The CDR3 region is CASSKFSGGPYEQYF. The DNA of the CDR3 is TGTGCCAGCAGCAAGTTTAGCGGGGGGCCCTACGAGCAGTACTTC.

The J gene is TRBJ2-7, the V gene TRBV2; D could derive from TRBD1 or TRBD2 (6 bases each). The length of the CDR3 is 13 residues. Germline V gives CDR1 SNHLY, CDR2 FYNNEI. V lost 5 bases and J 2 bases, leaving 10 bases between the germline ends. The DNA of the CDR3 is TGTGCCAGCAGTCGCGGGACAACCTACGAGCAGTACTTC. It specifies CASSRGTTYEQYF.

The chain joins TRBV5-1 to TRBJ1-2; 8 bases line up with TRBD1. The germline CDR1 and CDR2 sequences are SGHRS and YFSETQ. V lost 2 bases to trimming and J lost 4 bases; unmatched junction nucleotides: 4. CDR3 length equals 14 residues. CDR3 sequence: CASSFRTGSYGYTF. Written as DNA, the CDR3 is TGCGCCAGCAGCTTCCGGACAGGGAGCTATGGCTACACCTTC.

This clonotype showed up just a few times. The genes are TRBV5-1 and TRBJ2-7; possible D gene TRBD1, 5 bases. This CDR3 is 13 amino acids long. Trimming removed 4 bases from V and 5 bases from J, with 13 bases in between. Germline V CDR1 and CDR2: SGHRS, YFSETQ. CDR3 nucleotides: TGCGCCAGCAGCGCCCCAGGGCCCGACGAGCAGTACTTC. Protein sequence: CASSAPGPDEQYF.

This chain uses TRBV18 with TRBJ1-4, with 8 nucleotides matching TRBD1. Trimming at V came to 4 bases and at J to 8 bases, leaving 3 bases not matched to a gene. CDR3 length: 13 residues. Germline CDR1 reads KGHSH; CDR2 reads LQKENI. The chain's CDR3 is CASSRGQEEKLFF. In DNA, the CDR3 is TGTGCCAGCTCACGGGGACAGGAAGAAAAACTGTTTTTT.

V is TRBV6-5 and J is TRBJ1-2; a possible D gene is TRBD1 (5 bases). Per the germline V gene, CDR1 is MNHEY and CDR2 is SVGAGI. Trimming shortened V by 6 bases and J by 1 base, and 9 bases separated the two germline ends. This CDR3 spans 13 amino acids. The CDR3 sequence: CASRKGINYGYTF. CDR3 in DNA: TGTGCCAGCAGGAAGGGGATTAACTATGGCTACACCTTC.

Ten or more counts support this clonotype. The CDR3 loop reads CASSVAEQYF. The DNA for the CDR3 is TGTGCCAGCAGCGTAGCTGAGCAGTACTTC. This chain connects TRBV9 to TRBJ2-7; no definite D call. This CDR3 has 10 residues. The germline gives CDR1 SGDLS, CDR2 YYNGEE. Trimming removed 0 bases at V and 7 bases at J, with 2 bases between. Supplemented by reference TRBV9 and TRBJ2-7, the full variable domain reads DSGVTQTPKHLITATGQRVTLRCSPRSGDLSVYWYQQSLDQGLQFLIQYYNGEERAKGNILERFSAQQFPDLHSELNLSSLELGDSALYFCASSVAEQYFGPGTRLTVT.

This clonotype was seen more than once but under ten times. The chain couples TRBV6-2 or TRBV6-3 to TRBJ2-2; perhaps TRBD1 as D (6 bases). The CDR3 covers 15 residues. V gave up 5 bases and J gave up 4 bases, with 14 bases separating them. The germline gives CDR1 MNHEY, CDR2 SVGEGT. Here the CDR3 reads CASSKQGSRTGELFF. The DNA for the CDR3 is TGTGCCAGCAGTAAACAGGGTTCGCGCACCGGGGAGCTGTTTTTT.